This T cell receptor (beta chain) appears in the sequencing data of a study of T cells in narcolepsy (dated by TCRdb to 2016 to 2019). With regard to the full study: Patients with narcolepsy type 1 or type 2 (NT1, NT2) and healthy control donors were enrolled in the study. The study sought autoreactive T cells targeting hypocretin neuron self-antigens (hypocretin, TRIB2) in narcolepsy patients, using TCR Vbeta sequencing to track clonotypes in blood and CSF.

The paper as a whole reports these results and caveats: Autoreactive clonotypes were reported to be detected serially in the blood of the same patients and of different patients, but not in the blood of healthy controls. Numbers of sequenced blood memory CD4+ clonotypes were comparable, with averages of about 39,494 in patients and some 30,000 in controls. No sequences matching autoreactive T cell clones were contained in some blood memory CD4+ repertoires from patients and controls. Plots that compared CSF and blood CD4+ T cell clonotypes from the same patient highlighted HCRT-specific and TRIB2-specific autoreactive clonotypes.

The CDR3 runs 15 residues from the cysteine to the phenylalanine. The DNA shown is the 45-base CDR3, in frame from base 1. V is cut by 6 bases and J by 4 bases, and the space between the germline ends is 18 bases. CDR1 and CDR2, looked up from the germline V gene (reference sequence), are MNHEY and SMNVEV. For TCR Vbeta sequencing, memory CD4+ T cells were sorted ex vivo from the peripheral blood of both healthy controls and narcolepsy patients. On this clone itself: Its binding antigen is unknown. No base quality values were provided; no much bigger clone lies one nucleotide off.

Receptor amplification or capture employed the immunoSEQ multiplex PCR assay. TCRdb provides this immuneACCESS table in a form limited to in-frame rearrangements. Some clones are lacking; in checked studies, under half of them reflect an unresolved V gene, and why the rest are absent is not known. The sample yields about 31,000 clones; about three quarters were counted once. The ten largest clones represent 1.2% of the sample. The V and J genes are TRBV27 and TRBJ2-5; the D region possibly corresponds to TRBD1 (9 bases align). This clonotype was sampled from a human donor with narcolepsy. The specimen was CD45RA- memory CD4+ T cells from PBMCs. The cell subset or site label here, explained by the study, means: memory T cells sorted ex vivo from peripheral blood. CDR3 reads: CASREQGAGGETQYF. The DNA sequence is TGTGCCAGCAGGGAACAGGGGGCGGGAGGAGAGACCCAGTACTTC.